Given below is one T cell receptor beta chain in context. The antigen remains undetermined. TCRdb's copy holds only in-frame clones and misses some; the assay was immunoSEQ multiplex PCR. There are 130,000 to 150,000 clones in the sample; 85% to 95% occur only once, and approximately 2.7% lies in the top ten. The data were taken from a study of T cell responses to AZD1222 COVID-19 vaccine. Broader study findings: Spike was spanned by vaccine-associated CD4 TCRs, with dominance at 160-218 and 743-854. Repertoires were obtained only post-peak T cell response. The reported proportion of spike-specific TCRs targeting unmutated variant regions was nearly half. Clonal diversity was possibly underestimated, and the donors were mostly white British, with more females.

The CDR3 runs 17 residues. Trimming removed 0 bases at V and 2 bases at J, with 10 bases between. Germline values: CDR1 KGHDR, CDR2 SFDVKD. This specimen consisted of peripheral blood, obtained on day 0 of MenACWY control vaccination. This receptor was obtained from an adult in good health. The chain links TRBV24-1 to TRBJ2-6; D might be TRBD1 (5 bases). The CDR3 DNA reads TGTGCCACCAGTGATTTGCAAGGGGCAGCTGGGGCCAACGTCCTGACTTTC. Protein sequence: CATSDLQGAAGANVLTF.